This T cell receptor beta chain was observed in a study of response to subunit inactivated influenza vaccine. MiXCR, run by TCRdb on the RT-PCR reads, gives a single entry per CDR3 protein. Of about 160,000 distinct CDR3 sequences listed, 11% were seen once; the top ten hold over 10%. This CDR3 is 16 amino acids long. Germline V gene data show CDR1 as MNHEY and CDR2 as SVGEGT. V was pared by 6 bases and J by 0 bases, with 12 bases between. The V gene is TRBV6-2 or TRBV6-3, the J gene TRBJ2-6; D might be TRBD1 (6 bases). This specimen was non-naive T cells sorted from PBMCs, taken about 6 weeks after vaccination. This sequence originates from a man aged 50-60 years who received an inactivated influenza vaccine. CDR3 bases: TGTGCCAGCAGATACGGGACAACCTCTGGGGCCAACGTCCTGACTTTC. The encoded protein is CASRYGTTSGANVLTF.